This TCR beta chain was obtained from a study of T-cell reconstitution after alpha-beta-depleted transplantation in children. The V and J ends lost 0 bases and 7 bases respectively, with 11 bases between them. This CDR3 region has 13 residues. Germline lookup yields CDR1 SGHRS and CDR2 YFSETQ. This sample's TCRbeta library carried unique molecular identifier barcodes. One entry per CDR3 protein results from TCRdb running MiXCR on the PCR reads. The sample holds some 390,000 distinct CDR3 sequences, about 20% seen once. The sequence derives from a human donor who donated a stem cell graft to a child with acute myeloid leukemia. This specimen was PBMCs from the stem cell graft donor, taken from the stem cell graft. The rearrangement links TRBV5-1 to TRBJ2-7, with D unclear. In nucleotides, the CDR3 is TGCGCCAGCAGCTTGGAGCCTTTGGTTGAGCAGTACTTC. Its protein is CASSLEPLVEQYF.